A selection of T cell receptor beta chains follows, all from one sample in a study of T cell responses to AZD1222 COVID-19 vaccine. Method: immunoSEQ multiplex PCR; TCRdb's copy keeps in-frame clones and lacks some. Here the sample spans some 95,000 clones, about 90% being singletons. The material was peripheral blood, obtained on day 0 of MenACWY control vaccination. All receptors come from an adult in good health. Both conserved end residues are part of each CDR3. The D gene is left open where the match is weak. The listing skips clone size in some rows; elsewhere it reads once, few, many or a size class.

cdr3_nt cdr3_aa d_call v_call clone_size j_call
TGTGCCAGCAGCAAATGCCCTCGGACAGAATTTTATGGCTACACCTTC CASSKCPRTEFYGYTF - TRBV21-1 - TRBJ1-2
TGTGCCAGCAACGGGGGGGGCGGCTATGGCTACACCTTC CASNGGGGYGYTF - TRBV28 - TRBJ1-2
TGTGCCAGCTCACCCCTAGGGACAGATACGCAGTATTTT CASSPLGTDTQYF - TRBV18 - TRBJ2-3
TGTGCCAGCAGGGATATCAATGAGCAGTTCTTC CASRDINEQFF - TRBV3-1/TRBV3-2 - TRBJ2-1
TGCGCCAGCAGCTTAGAGGAGTACACTGAAGCTTTCTTT CASSLEEYTEAFF - TRBV5-1 - TRBJ1-1
TGTGCCAGCAGCGTCGACTCAGGGGACTCTGGAAACACCATATATTTT CASSVDSGDSGNTIYF - TRBV9 few TRBJ1-3
TGTGCCAGCAGCTTGGATGGGTACCGGGACAGGGGACGTCATTCACCCCTCCACTTT CASSLDGYRDRGRHSPLHF TRBD1 TRBV5-6 - TRBJ1-6
TGTGCCAGCAGCGGACAGGGGAAACAGCCCCAGCATTTT CASSGQGKQPQHF TRBD1 TRBV6-2/TRBV6-3 - TRBJ1-5
TGTGCCAGCAGCTTATCTCGGACAGAGACCTACGAGCAGTACTTC CASSLSRTETYEQYF - TRBV7-2 - TRBJ2-7
TGCGCCAGCAGCCAATCCGGGACGGGAATTTATGGCTACACCTTC CASSQSGTGIYGYTF - TRBV4-1 - TRBJ1-2
TGTGCCTGGAGTTATAACCACTACGAGCAGTACTTC CAWSYNHYEQYF - TRBV30 - TRBJ2-7
TGCGCCAGCAGCTCCGGGACTAGCGGGGGGCGCACAGATACGCAGTATTTT CASSSGTSGGRTDTQYF TRBD2 TRBV5-1 - TRBJ2-3
TGTGCCAGCAGCTTAGCTCCAGTGAACACCGGGGAGCTGTTTTTT CASSLAPVNTGELFF - TRBV7-8 - TRBJ2-2
TGTGCCAGCAGGGTTAGCTCTGGAAACACCATATATTTT CASRVSSGNTIYF - TRBV19 - TRBJ1-3
TGTGCCAGCAGTTCGGGGCAAGGCTCCTATAATTCACCCCTCCACTTT CASSSGQGSYNSPLHF - TRBV27 - TRBJ1-6
TGTGCCAGCAGCCGCAATCGAGGGATGAACTATGGCTACACCTTC CASSRNRGMNYGYTF - TRBV7-8 once TRBJ1-2
TGTGCCAGTAGTATAGTAGGGGACAATGAGCAGTTCTTC CASSIVGDNEQFF - TRBV19 - TRBJ2-1
TGTGCCAGCAGCAGGGACAGGGGGAGCACCGGGGAGCTGTTTTTT CASSRDRGSTGELFF TRBD1 TRBV7-9 - TRBJ2-2
TGTGCCAGCAGTTTAGGGCCGGGCACTGAAGCTTTCTTT CASSLGPGTEAFF - TRBV12-3/TRBV12-4 - TRBJ1-1
TGCAGTGCTAGGCTTAGTGGGGGCTACACCTTC CSARLSGGYTF - TRBV20-1 - TRBJ1-2
TGCAGTGCTAGTGTCCGAAGCTCTGGAAACACCATATATTTT CSASVRSSGNTIYF - TRBV20-1 - TRBJ1-3
TGTGCCAGCACCACGACACCGATGAACACTGAAGCTTTCTTT CASTTTPMNTEAFF - TRBV28 - TRBJ1-1
TGTGCCAGCAGTTACTCGCTAGCGGGGGTGACAGATACGCAGTATTTT CASSYSLAGVTDTQYF TRBD2 TRBV6-2/TRBV6-3 - TRBJ2-3
TGTGCCAGCAGCCCCCCACGACGGGGGCCTCTATCCTACGAGCAGTACTTC CASSPPRRGPLSYEQYF - TRBV3-1/TRBV3-2 - TRBJ2-7
TGCAGCGTTGAGGCGGGACAGGGAAACACCATATATTTT CSVEAGQGNTIYF TRBD1 TRBV29-1 - TRBJ1-3
TGTGCCAGCAAAAGGTCCCCCGGTCCCTACGAGCAGTACTTC CASKRSPGPYEQYF - TRBV7-9 - TRBJ2-7
TGCGCCAGCAGCCAAGAAGGGCTCCGGGACAGGGACGACCTCGGTAATTCACCCCTCCACTTT CASSQEGLRDRDDLGNSPLHF TRBD1 TRBV4-3 - TRBJ1-6
TGTGCCAGCAGTTATGGGGGGCGAGAGACCCAGTACTTC CASSYGGRETQYF - TRBV6-5 - TRBJ2-5
TGTGCCAGCAGCGTAGCTCCCAGCGAAAAACTGTTTTTT CASSVAPSEKLFF - TRBV9 - TRBJ1-4
TGTGCCAGCAGTCCAGGGACAGGCCTTGGGCCCCAGCATTTT CASSPGTGLGPQHF TRBD1 TRBV27 few TRBJ1-5
TGTGCCAGCAGCTTATTTGCCGGTCCCCAGACCCAGTACTTC CASSLFAGPQTQYF - TRBV11-2 - TRBJ2-5
TGTGCCAGCAGCTCTCGGGTAGGCTACACCTTC CASSSRVGYTF - TRBV6-5 - TRBJ1-2
TGTGCTAGTGGTTCCTCAACGGGAGCCCCCCTGTTATCGGTTACTGAAGCTTTCTTT CASGSSTGAPLLSVTEAFF - TRBV12-5 - TRBJ1-1
TGTGCCAGCAGGTGGACAGGGGGGCACTCTAACTATGGCTACACCTTC CASRWTGGHSNYGYTF TRBD1 TRBV28 - TRBJ1-2
TGTGCCAGCCGGGCACAGAGCTCCTACGAGCAGTACTTC CASRAQSSYEQYF - TRBV2 - TRBJ2-7
TGTGCCTGGAGTCGTCGCCGGACAGACTATGGCTACACCTTC CAWSRRRTDYGYTF - TRBV30 - TRBJ1-2
TGTGCCAGCAGCCAGGGACAGGGGCGAAATGAAAAACTGTTTTTT CASSQGQGRNEKLFF TRBD1 TRBV5-5 - TRBJ1-4